Listed below are T cell receptor beta chains from one sample, sequenced in a study of early T cells in non-severe SARS-CoV-2 infection. In TCRdb, the 5' RACE reads were re-called with MiXCR into one record per CDR3 protein. This sample yields around 86,000 distinct CDR3 sequences, of which about 14% are seen a single time; about 0.58% belongs to the top ten. The sequenced sample was whole blood. Receptors originate from an adult who was a healthcare worker with PCR-confirmed SARS-CoV-2 infection or an uninfected control (not recorded which). Both conserved end residues are part of each CDR3. A D gene is named only where the DNA matches it firmly. A clone size is listed for some rows: how often the clone was seen (once, few, many), or a class if it is expanded.

d_call	v_call	j_call	clone_size	cdr3_aa	cdr3_nt
-	TRBV10-3	TRBJ2-6	-	CAISETKVLTF	TGTGCCATCAGTGAGACTAAGGTCCTGACTTTC
TRBD1	TRBV5-4	TRBJ1-2	many	CASSGGTASNYGYTF	TGTGCCAGCAGCGGGGGGACAGCGTCTAACTATGGCTACACCTTC
-	TRBV2	TRBJ2-1	-	CASSDRSTRSSYNEQFF	TGTGCCAGCAGTGATAGGTCTACCCGGAGCTCCTACAATGAGCAGTTCTTC
TRBD1	TRBV20-1	TRBJ2-2	-	CSARGTGVTGELFF	TGCAGTGCTCGGGGGACAGGGGTCACCGGGGAGCTGTTTTTT
-	TRBV27	TRBJ1-1	-	CASSAYKGTEAFF	TGTGCCAGCAGTGCATACAAGGGGACTGAAGCTTTCTTT
-	TRBV6-5	TRBJ2-1	many	CASSYGWTNNKGNEQFF	TGTGCCAGCAGTTATGGATGGACAAATAACAAAGGGAATGAGCAGTTCTTC
-	TRBV25-1	TRBJ1-1	few	CASSELGGDSTEAFF	TGTGCCAGCAGTGAATTAGGGGGGGATAGCACTGAAGCTTTCTTT
-	TRBV2	TRBJ2-3	-	CASSATRTIMGTDTQYF	TGTGCCAGCAGCGCAACCCGGACTATCATGGGCACAGATACGCAGTATTTT
-	TRBV9	TRBJ1-3	-	CASSVGGGTGNTIYF	TGTGCCAGCAGCGTAGGAGGGGGTACTGGAAACACCATATATTTT
-	TRBV6-6	TRBJ1-4	-	CASSYNWGTTTNEKLFF	TGTGCCAGCAGTTATAATTGGGGAACTACAACTAATGAAAAACTGTTTTTT
-	TRBV29-1	TRBJ2-1	few	CSVAVYNEQFF	TGCAGCGTTGCCGTATACAATGAGCAGTTCTTC
-	TRBV27	TRBJ2-1	few	CASSLLGESYNEQFF	TGTGCCAGCAGTTTATTAGGGGAGTCCTACAATGAGCAGTTCTTC
-	TRBV10-1	TRBJ2-1	few	CASSEQRTYMTNEQFF	TGCGCCAGCAGTGAGCAAAGGACTTATATGACGAATGAGCAGTTCTTC
-	TRBV29-1	TRBJ1-2	few	CSDNQPNYGYTF	TGCAGCGACAACCAGCCTAACTATGGCTACACCTTC
TRBD1	TRBV3-1	TRBJ2-5	few	CASSQVGRGRLETQYF	TGTGCCAGCAGCCAAGTTGGCAGGGGGCGCCTGGAGACCCAGTACTTC
-	TRBV7-8	TRBJ1-1	few	CASSLVGPGAEAFF	TGTGCCAGCAGCTTAGTCGGGCCAGGGGCTGAAGCTTTCTTT
TRBD1	TRBV5-1	TRBJ2-1	few	CASSETGQGAYEQFF	TGCGCCAGCAGCGAGACGGGACAGGGTGCGTATGAGCAGTTCTTC
-	TRBV6-1	TRBJ2-5	few	CASSEGGTGETQYF	TGTGCCAGCAGTGAAGGGGGTACTGGGGAGACCCAGTACTTC
TRBD1	TRBV19	TRBJ2-3	-	CASSSRQGKEYF	TGTGCCAGTAGTTCCCGACAGGGGAAGGAGTATTTT
TRBD2	TRBV12-3/TRBV12-4	TRBJ2-1	-	CASSNSGGALLNEQFF	TGTGCCAGCAGCAATAGCGGGGGGGCTTTGTTAAATGAGCAGTTCTTC
-	TRBV5-5	TRBJ2-3	-	CASSLAPGGTDTQYF	TGTGCCAGCAGCTTGGCCCCCGGGGGCACAGATACGCAGTATTTT
-	TRBV6-6	TRBJ1-3	-	CASSYRGQARSGNTIYF	TGTGCCAGCAGTTACCGCGGGCAGGCCCGCTCTGGAAACACCATATATTTT
TRBD1	TRBV12-3/TRBV12-4	TRBJ1-1	-	CASRYQTGLNTEAFF	TGTGCCAGCAGATATCAGACAGGGTTGAACACTGAAGCTTTCTTT
-	TRBV7-3	TRBJ2-1	few	CASSLSNPTGLAKDYNEQFF	TGTGCCAGCAGCTTATCTAACCCAACCGGGCTAGCGAAGGATTACAATGAGCAGTTCTTC
-	TRBV6-5	TRBJ1-6	many	CASSRSEGSGSPLHF	TGTGCCAGCAGCCGTTCAGAGGGAAGCGGTTCACCCCTCCACTTT
TRBD1	TRBV7-2	TRBJ1-2	few	CASSLSGQGDYGYTF	TGTGCCAGCAGCCTCTCCGGACAGGGGGACTATGGCTACACCTTC
-	TRBV5-5	TRBJ1-1	-	CASSRQDITEAFF	TGTGCCAGCAGCCGACAGGACATCACTGAAGCTTTCTTT
-	TRBV7-2	TRBJ1-1	many	CASSLARMESEQTGEAFF	TGTGCCAGCAGCTTAGCCCGCATGGAGTCCGAACAAACGGGTGAAGCTTTCTTT
TRBD2	TRBV20-1	TRBJ2-3	many	CSAYKAGATDTQYF	TGCAGTGCATATAAAGCGGGGGCCACAGATACGCAGTATTTT
-	TRBV12-3/TRBV12-4	TRBJ1-2	few	CASRPTEGYGYTF	TGTGCCAGCAGGCCAACTGAAGGCTATGGCTACACCTTC
-	TRBV7-2	TRBJ2-1	-	CASSLVLGVRNEQFF	TGTGCCAGCAGCTTAGTGCTCGGGGTGAGGAATGAGCAGTTCTTC
-	TRBV11-1	TRBJ2-3	-	CASTPLGPNTDTQYF	TGTGCCAGCACACCTTTGGGACCAAACACAGATACGCAGTATTTT
-	TRBV11-2	TRBJ1-1	few	CASRNSPITGNTEAFF	TGTGCCAGCAGAAATAGCCCCATAACAGGGAACACTGAAGCTTTCTTT
-	TRBV29-1	TRBJ1-1	few	CSVEESAGANTEAFF	TGCAGCGTTGAAGAATCTGCAGGGGCGAACACTGAAGCTTTCTTT
-	TRBV29-1	TRBJ1-5	many	CSVAWSQDSNQPQHF	TGCAGCGTTGCTTGGTCACAGGATAGCAATCAGCCCCAGCATTTT
-	TRBV7-6	TRBJ2-3	few	CASSLSASTNTDTQYF	TGTGCCAGCAGCTTATCAGCGTCTACCAACACAGATACGCAGTATTTT
-	TRBV12-5	TRBJ1-2	few	CASGLVAWDGYTF	TGTGCTAGTGGTTTGGTAGCGTGGGATGGCTACACCTTC
TRBD1	TRBV12-3/TRBV12-4	TRBJ1-6	-	CASSGQGNSPLHF	TGTGCCAGTTCGGGACAGGGAAATTCACCCCTCCACTTT
-	TRBV5-1	TRBJ1-2	-	CASSRPTGSYGYTF	TGCGCCAGCAGCCGCCCGACAGGTTCCTATGGCTACACCTTC
-	TRBV20-1	TRBJ2-3	-	CSARDRGSGRTQYF	TGCAGTGCTAGAGACAGGGGATCGGGGCGTACGCAGTATTTT
-	TRBV7-6	TRBJ2-2	few	CASSFSVDTGELFF	TGTGCCAGCAGCTTCTCGGTAGATACCGGGGAGCTGTTTTTT
-	TRBV7-3	TRBJ2-1	-	CASSLRGAGLNEQFF	TGTGCCAGCAGCTTAAGGGGGGCAGGGCTCAATGAGCAGTTCTTC
TRBD1	TRBV6-1	TRBJ2-3	few	CASSAKRTGRVTDTQYF	TGTGCCAGCAGTGCCAAACGGACAGGGCGAGTTACGGATACGCAGTATTTT
TRBD2	TRBV2	TRBJ2-3	few	CASSTPLVAGREDTQYF	TGTGCCAGCAGTACCCCGTTGGTAGCGGGTCGGGAGGATACGCAGTATTTT
-	TRBV20-1	TRBJ2-3	few	CSATPGLRDTQYF	TGCAGTGCTACTCCGGGTCTAAGAGATACGCAGTATTTT
-	TRBV7-9	TRBJ1-5	-	CASSYGPPDQPQHF	TGTGCCAGCAGCTACGGTCCGCCGGATCAGCCCCAGCATTTT